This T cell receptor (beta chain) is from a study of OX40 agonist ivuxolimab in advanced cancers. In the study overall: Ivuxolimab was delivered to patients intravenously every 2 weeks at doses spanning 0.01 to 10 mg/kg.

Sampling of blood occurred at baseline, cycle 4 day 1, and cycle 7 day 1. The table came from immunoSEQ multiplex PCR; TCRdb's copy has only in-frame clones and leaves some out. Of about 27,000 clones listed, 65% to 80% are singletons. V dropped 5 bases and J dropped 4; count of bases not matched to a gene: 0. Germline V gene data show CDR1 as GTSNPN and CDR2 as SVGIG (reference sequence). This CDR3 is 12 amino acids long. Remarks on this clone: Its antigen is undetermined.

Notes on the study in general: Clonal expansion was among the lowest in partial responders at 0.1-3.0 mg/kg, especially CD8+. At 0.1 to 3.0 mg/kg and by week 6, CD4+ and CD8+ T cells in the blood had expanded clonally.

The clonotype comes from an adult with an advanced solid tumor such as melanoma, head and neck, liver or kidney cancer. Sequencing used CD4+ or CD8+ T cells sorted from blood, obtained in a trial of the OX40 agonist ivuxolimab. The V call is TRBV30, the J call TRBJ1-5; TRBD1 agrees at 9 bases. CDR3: CAWGQGNQPQHF. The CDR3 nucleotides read TGTGCCTGGGGACAGGGGAATCAGCCCCAGCATTTT.